A single sample is the source of the 17 T cell receptor beta chains below, sequenced in a study of beta chain features in type 1 diabetes. Study results and limitations: In all four CD4+ subsets, TCRB CDR3 length was significantly, moderately reduced in type 1 diabetes.

The study reverse transcribed the entire isolated RNA, so it sequenced expressed TCRB transcripts. Profiled with immunoSEQ multiplex PCR; TCRdb holds only in-frame clones, not every one. This table has about 160,000 clones, 63% appearing once. These receptors have no identified antigens. What was sequenced was naive CD4+ T cells from blood. These receptors came from a man between 25 and 39 years old with type 1 diabetes.

This clone occurred a few times. This chain uses TRBV2 with TRBJ2-3; D gene uncertain. The ends were cut back, 7 bases at V and 2 bases at J, with 10 bases in the middle. Germline loops: CDR1 SNHLY, CDR2 FYNNEI. The CDR3 is made up of 13 amino acids. The CDR3 region has the DNA TGTGCCAGCAAAGGCGGAGACACAGATACGCAGTATTTT. Protein sequence: CASKGGDTDTQYF.

V and J are TRBV9 and TRBJ2-7; the match to TRBD1 covers 8 bases. The germline gives CDR1 SGDLS, CDR2 YYNGEE. This CDR3 has 15 amino acids. J was trimmed by 3 bases and V by 0 bases; bases with no gene match: 5. As DNA, the CDR3 is TGTGCCAGCAGCGTAGCTGGTGACAGGGGCTACGAGCAGTACTTC. Its translation: CASSVAGDRGYEQYF. Based on the CDR3 plus reference TRBV9 and TRBJ2-7, the full variable domain is DSGVTQTPKHLITATGQRVTLRCSPRSGDLSVYWYQQSLDQGLQFLIQYYNGEERAKGNILERFSAQQFPDLHSELNLSSLELGDSALYFCASSVAGDRGYEQYFGPGTRLTVT.

The chain links TRBV9 to TRBJ2-3, with D unresolved. This CDR3 is built from 15 residues. Deletions cut 9 bases from V and 0 bases from J, with 17 bases between. The germline gives CDR1 SGDLS, CDR2 YYNGEE. CDR3 nucleotide sequence: TGTGCCACCACAAGAGGCAGCCAAAGCACAGATACGCAGTATTTT. Translation gives CATTRGSQSTDTQYF. Using reference TRBV9 and TRBJ2-3 for the parts outside the CDR3, the full variable domain is DSGVTQTPKHLITATGQRVTLRCSPRSGDLSVYWYQQSLDQGLQFLIQYYNGEERAKGNILERFSAQQFPDLHSELNLSSLELGDSALYFCATTRGSQSTDTQYFGPGTRLTVL.

The chain is built from TRBV29-1 and TRBJ2-6, with a tentative D call TRBD2 (6 bases). Germline CDR1 is SQVTM and CDR2 is ANQGSEA. Trimming removed 7 bases at V and 0 bases at J, with 19 bases between. This CDR3 is 17 amino acids long. CDR3 region: CSAAGRLANSGANVLTF. The CDR3 region has the DNA TGCAGCGCTGCGGGACGGCTGGCCAACTCTGGGGCCAACGTCCTGACTTTC. Filled out from reference TRBV29-1 and TRBJ2-6, the complete variable domain reads SAVISQKPSRDICQRGTSLTIQCQVDSQVTMMFWYRQQPGQSLTLIATANQGSEATYESGFVIDKFPISRPNLTFSTLTVSNMSPEDSSIYLCSAAGRLANSGANVLTFGAGSRLTVL.

The CDR3 spells CASSLDGTDTQYF. The CDR3 coding sequence is TGCGCCAGCAGCCTGGACGGGACAGATACGCAGTATTTT. This chain joins TRBV5-1 and TRBJ2-3; D remains ambiguous. V was clipped by 4 bases and J by 3 bases, with 9 bases between them. CDR1 is SGHRS, CDR2 YFSETQ, per germline. The CDR3 covers 13 residues.

The sample holds a few counts of this clone. The genes are TRBV9 and TRBJ1-1; 7 positions match TRBD1. Germline V gene lookup returns CDR1 SGDLS and CDR2 YYNGEE. The length of the CDR3 is 11 residues. Trimming cost V 7 bases and J 3 bases; bases outside gene matches: 0. The chain's CDR3 is CASQGDTEAFF. DNA for the CDR3: TGTGCCAGCCAGGGGGACACTGAAGCTTTCTTT.

In its sample, this clone was seen a few times. V usage is TRBV7-2 and J usage is TRBJ2-7; 9 bases match TRBD1. V was pared by 5 bases and J by 0 bases, with 2 bases of the junction left unmatched. CDR1 is SGHTA and CDR2 is FQGNSA in the germline V gene. The CDR3 contains 14 residues. The CDR3 sequence is CASSPTGGSYEQYF. Written as DNA, the CDR3 is TGTGCCAGCAGCCCGACAGGGGGCTCCTACGAGCAGTACTTC.

The chain employs TRBV7-2 and TRBJ2-5, with D possibly TRBD1 on 5 matching bases. Trimming left V 5 bases short and J 1 base short, with 17 bases between. Germline CDR1 and CDR2: SGHTA and FQGNSA. There are 16 residues in the CDR3. CDR3 sequence (DNA): TGTGCCAGCAGCCCCCGGGTAGGGCAGGGCCAAGAGACCCAGTACTTC. Amino acids: CASSPRVGQGQETQYF.

The chain employs TRBV15 and TRBJ2-4, with TRBD2 matching over 11 bases. Unmatched junction bases numbered 12, after V lost 5 bases and J lost 6 bases. Germline CDR1 LNHNV, CDR2 YYDKDF (reference sequence). This CDR3 has 17 residues. Here the CDR3 reads CATSAKTSGEVRNIQYF. The CDR3 DNA is TGTGCCACCAGCGCAAAGACTAGCGGGGAGGTTAGAAACATTCAGTACTTC.

This chain connects TRBV6-5 to TRBJ1-5, with 8 bases aligning to TRBD1. J was trimmed by 5 bases and V by 6 bases; bases with no gene match: 6. Germline-derived CDR1 and CDR2 are MNHEY and SVGAGI. This CDR3 is 14 amino acids long. CDR3 sequence (DNA): TGTGCCAGCAGGGCGGACAGGGCCGATCAGCCCCAGCATTTT. This translates into CASRADRADQPQHF.

This clone has more than one count but fewer than ten. The chain has TRBV5-1 and TRBJ2-5, with D unclear. From germline, CDR1 is SGHRS and CDR2 YFSETQ. Trimming removed 0 bases at V and 1 base at J, with 7 bases between. The CDR3 covers 14 residues. Here the CDR3 reads CASSLGRIQETQYF. CDR3 sequence (DNA): TGCGCCAGCAGCTTGGGACGGATCCAAGAGACCCAGTACTTC.

The chain recombines TRBV30 with TRBJ1-2; no firm D call. Per the germline V gene, CDR1 is GTSNPN and CDR2 is SVGIG (reference sequence). Deletions cut 0 bases from V and 4 bases from J, with 6 bases between. The CDR3 spans 12 residues. In nucleotides, the CDR3 is TGTGCCTGGAGTGTGAGCAGCTATGGCTACACCTTC. This translates into CAWSVSSYGYTF.

The genes are TRBV30 and TRBJ1-5; D call uncertain. V was clipped by 2 bases and J by 3 bases, with 8 bases between them. From germline, CDR1 is GTSNPN and CDR2 SVGIG (reference sequence). The CDR3 totals 13 residues. Here the CDR3 reads CAWSTGDNQPQHF. As DNA, the CDR3 is TGTGCCTGGAGTACCGGGGACAATCAGCCCCAGCATTTT.

Comment on this clone: In the same sample, other DNA sequences code for this CDR3. The chain employs TRBV7-2 and TRBJ2-3; 11 bases agree with TRBD2. The CDR3 contains 16 residues. The J segment lost 0 bases and the V segment lost 4 bases, leaving 3 bases of the junction unmatched. Germline CDR1 reads SGHTA; CDR2 reads FQGNSA. CDR3 loop: CASSSRLAGSTDTQYF. In nucleotides, the CDR3 is TGTGCCAGCAGCTCCCGACTAGCGGGGAGCACAGATACGCAGTATTTT.

V is TRBV7-2 and J is TRBJ1-1, with 8 bases identical to TRBD1. CDR1 and CDR2 from the germline V gene are SGHTA and FQGNSA. J gave up 1 base and V 4 bases, and 2 bases lay outside the gene matches. The CDR3 sequence is 14 residues long. In nucleotides, the CDR3 is TGTGCCAGCAGCTCAGGGGGCCAGAACACTGAAGCTTTCTTT. It is translated as CASSSGGQNTEAFF.

The V call is TRBV19, the J call TRBJ1-5; 7 bases agree with TRBD1. Trimming cost V 6 bases and J 5 bases; bases outside gene matches: 10. In germline, CDR1 is LNHDA, CDR2 SQIVND (reference sequence). There are 15 residues in the CDR3. DNA for the CDR3: TGTGCCAGTAGAGCACCGGGACAGAAAGATCAGCCCCAGCATTTT. It translates to CASRAPGQKDQPQHF.

The V gene is TRBV30, the J gene TRBJ1-1; D remains unclear. Trimming took off 0 bases at V and 0 bases at J, with 17 bases between the two ends. Germline V CDR1 and CDR2: GTSNPN, SVGIG (reference sequence). The CDR3 consists of 17 residues. This chain's CDR3 is CAWSVRGALAMNTEAFF. Written as DNA, the CDR3 is TGTGCCTGGAGTGTACGTGGCGCACTAGCTATGAACACTGAAGCTTTCTTT.